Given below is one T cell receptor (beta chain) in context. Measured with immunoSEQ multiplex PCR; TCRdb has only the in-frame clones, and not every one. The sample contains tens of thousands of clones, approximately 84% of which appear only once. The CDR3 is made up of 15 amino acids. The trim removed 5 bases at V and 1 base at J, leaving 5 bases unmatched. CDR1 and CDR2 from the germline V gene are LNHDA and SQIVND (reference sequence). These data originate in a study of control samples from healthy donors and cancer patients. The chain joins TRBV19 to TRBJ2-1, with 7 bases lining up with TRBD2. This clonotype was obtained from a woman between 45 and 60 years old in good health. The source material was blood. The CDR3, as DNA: TGTGCCAGTAGTTCGCGACTAGCATCCTACAATGAGCAGTTCTTC. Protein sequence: CASSSRLASYNEQFF.